A single sample is the source of the 25 T cell receptor beta chains below, sequenced in a study of Graves' ophthalmopathy and Graves' hyperthyroidism. From RNA, the CDR3 regions of TCR beta chains were amplified and sequenced. The first round was an RT-PCR with HTBI primers, and the second round was a multiplex PCR. TCRdb re-derived calls from the multiplex PCR reads in MiXCR, one entry per CDR3 protein. The profile shows about 340,000 distinct CDR3 sequences, roughly 17% of them singletons. Sequencing was carried out using peripheral blood. Receptor source: an adult man with Graves' ophthalmopathy.

This clonotype was counted a few times. The chain joins TRBV27 to TRBJ2-5; 7 bases fit TRBD2. This CDR3 is built from 13 residues. V lost 4 bases, J lost 3 bases, and 2 bases stayed unmatched. The germline V gene has CDR1 MNHEY and CDR2 SMNVEV (reference sequence). The CDR3 DNA reads as TGTGCCAGCAGTTGGCGGGAGAAAGAGACCCAGTACTTC. It specifies CASSWREKETQYF.

This clonotype showed up many times. This sequence joins TRBV5-1 and TRBJ2-5; no clear D. Deletions cut 1 base from V and 0 bases from J, with 13 bases between. The CDR3 loop spans 16 amino acids. Germline CDR1 and CDR2: SGHRS and YFSETQ. For the CDR3, the DNA is TGCGCCAGCAGCTTGAGGATGGCTCAGTACCAAGAGACCCAGTACTTC. As protein: CASSLRMAQYQETQYF. The entire variable domain, with the rest obtained from reference TRBV5-1 and TRBJ2-5, is as follows: KAGVTQTPRYLIKTRGQQVTLSCSPISGHRSVSWYQQTPGQGLQFLFEYFSETQRNKGNFPGRFSGRQFSNSRSEMNVSTLELGDSALYLCASSLRMAQYQETQYFGPGTRLLVL.

In its sample, this clonotype was seen many times. This sequence joins TRBV12-3 or TRBV12-4 and TRBJ1-3; tentative D call: TRBD1 (5 bases). The CDR3 has 16 amino acids. The V end was cut by 6 bases, the J end by 4 bases, with 19 bases between. CDR3 in amino acids: CASSGGPPAEGNTIYF. CDR3 in DNA: TGTGCCAGCAGCGGGGGACCCCCGGCGGAGGGAAACACCATATATTTT.

Within the sample, this clonotype is large (0.1 to 1%). V is TRBV7-8 and J is TRBJ2-7, with TRBD2 as a possible D gene (5 bases). Trimming left V 3 bases short and J 6 bases short, with 12 bases between. Germline V CDR1 and CDR2: SGHVS, FQNEAQ. CDR3 size: 13 residues. The CDR3 DNA sequence: TGTGCCAGCAGCTTGGGAAACGGGGTCGAGCAGTACTTC. Protein sequence: CASSLGNGVEQYF. Complete variable domain (other parts from reference TRBV7-8 and TRBJ2-7): GAGVSQSPRYKVAKRGQDVALRCDPISGHVSLFWYQQALGQGPEFLTYFQNEAQLDKSGLPSDRFFAERPEGSVSTLKIQRTQQEDSAVYLCASSLGNGVEQYFGPGTRLTVT.

There are many counts of this clonotype. V gene TRBV20-1 combines with J gene TRBJ2-5; TRBD2 agrees at 14 bases. The CDR3 is made up of 16 amino acids. The V gene end was trimmed by 1 base and the J gene end by 5 bases; junction bases not matched to a gene: 6. Germline CDR1 and CDR2: DFQATT and SNEGSKA (reference sequence). CDR3 sequence: CSARGGLAGASETQYF. The CDR3 nucleotides read TGCAGTGCTAGAGGGGGACTAGCGGGAGCATCCGAGACCCAGTACTTC.

This clonotype occurred many times. This chain joins TRBV6-5 and TRBJ1-1; the match to TRBD1 covers 8 bases. V was clipped by 6 bases and J by 5 bases; unmatched bases: 8. Per the germline V gene, CDR1 is MNHEY and CDR2 is SVGAGI. This CDR3 contains 14 residues. Here the CDR3 reads CASSPNRGGTEAFF. For the CDR3, the DNA is TGTGCCAGCAGCCCCAACAGGGGGGGGACTGAAGCTTTCTTT.

At least ten counts were recorded for this clonotype. J is TRBJ1-1 and V is TRBV7-9; possibly TRBD1 for D (5 bases). The germline V gene has CDR1 SEHNR and CDR2 FQNEAQ (reference sequence). CDR3 length equals 13 residues. Trimming pared 4 bases from V and 8 bases from J, leaving 14 bases between. CDR3 protein: CASSSNQGSEAFF. DNA for the CDR3: TGTGCCAGCAGCTCAAATCAGGGCTCGGAAGCTTTCTTT. Full variable domain (missing parts from reference TRBV7-9 and TRBJ1-1): DTGVSQNPRHKITKRGQNVTFRCDPISEHNRLYWYRQTLGQGPEFLTYFQNEAQLEKSRLLSDRFSAERPKGSFSTLEIQRTEQGDSAMYLCASSSNQGSEAFFGQGTRLTVV.

This clonotype was counted many times. V gene TRBV7-3 combines with J gene TRBJ2-2; possibly TRBD2 for D (5 bases). V lost 5 bases and J 0 bases, leaving 16 bases between the germline ends. Germline V gene sequence: CDR1 SGHTA, CDR2 FQGTGA. The CDR3 is 17 residues long. CDR3 sequence: CASSPRIGVANTGELFF. CDR3 sequence (DNA): TGTGCCAGCAGCCCCCGTATCGGGGTCGCGAACACCGGGGAGCTGTTTTTT.

V and J are TRBV11-2 and TRBJ2-7; a weak D match, TRBD1 (5 bases). Trimming pared 0 bases from V and 0 bases from J, leaving 9 bases between. This CDR3 spans 15 amino acids. In germline, CDR1 is SGHAT, CDR2 FQNNGV. The CDR3, as DNA: TGTGCCAGCAGCTTAGAGGCCAGGGTCTCCTACGAGCAGTACTTC. This sequence encodes CASSLEARVSYEQYF.

This clonotype was seen at least ten times. The CDR3 DNA reads as TGTGCCAGCAGTCCCCGACTTGGCCCAAATGAAGAGACCCAGTACTTC. Amino acids: CASSPRLGPNEETQYF. This chain links TRBV28 with TRBJ2-5; D remains unclear. V was shortened by 5 bases and J by 3 bases, with 19 bases between the two germline ends. The CDR3 runs to 16 residues. Germline CDR1 reads MDHEN; CDR2 reads SYDVKM. Supplemented by reference TRBV28 and TRBJ2-5, the full variable domain reads DVKVTQSSRYLVKRTGEKVFLECVQDMDHENMFWYRQDPGLGLRLIYFSYDVKMKEKGDIPEGYSVSREKKERFSLILESASTNQTSMYLCASSPRLGPNEETQYFGPGTRLLVL.

This clonotype has more than one count but fewer than ten. The V and J genes are TRBV4-2 and TRBJ1-2, with D tentatively TRBD1 (6 bases). V was pared by 1 base and J by 2 bases, with 17 bases between. Germline loops: CDR1 LGHNA, CDR2 YNFKEQ. The CDR3 is made up of 17 amino acids. The CDR3 loop is CASSQGGGGGLNYGYTF. The CDR3 DNA sequence: TGTGCCAGCAGCCAAGGTGGAGGGGGTGGGCTAAACTATGGCTACACCTTC.

This clonotype occurred many times. The rearrangement links TRBV9 to TRBJ2-6; possibly TRBD2 for D (7 bases). V was shortened by 0 bases and J by 2 bases, with 12 bases between the two germline ends. Per germline, CDR1 SGDLS and CDR2 YYNGEE. CDR3 length: 17 residues. The CDR3 nucleotides are TGTGCCAGCAGCGTAGGTGGGGGGGGCGCTGGGGCCAACGTCCTGACTTTC. It yields the protein CASSVGGGGAGANVLTF.

There are many counts of this clonotype. V and J are TRBV6-2 or TRBV6-3 and TRBJ2-7, with 7 bases that match TRBD1. J was trimmed by 1 base and V by 9 bases; bases with no gene match: 3. This CDR3 comprises 12 residues. Germline V gene sequence: CDR1 MNHEY, CDR2 SVGEGT. For the CDR3, the DNA is TGTGCCAGTATGGGACAGTCCTACGAGCAGTACTTC. Translation: CASMGQSYEQYF.

This clonotype has at least ten counts. The chain recombines TRBV10-3 with TRBJ2-7, with 10 bases fitting TRBD2. CDR1 and CDR2 (germline): ENHRY, SYGVKD. The V segment lost 5 bases and the J segment 0 bases; nucleotides outside the gene matches: 1. This CDR3 has 14 amino acids. Written as DNA, the CDR3 is TGTGCCATCAGTTCTAGCGGGAGCTCCTACGAGCAGTACTTC. Amino acid sequence: CAISSSGSSYEQYF.

This chain connects TRBV5-1 to TRBJ1-2; 8 bases match TRBD1. The CDR3 has 13 residues. Germline assignment: CDR1 SGHRS and CDR2 YFSETQ. V trimming: 6 bases; J trimming: 6 bases; junction bases outside the gene matches: 7. The CDR3 sequence is CASKRTGTNGYTF. CDR3 DNA sequence: TGCGCCAGCAAAAGGACAGGGACAAATGGCTACACCTTC.

V gene TRBV6-5 combines with J gene TRBJ2-7; 11 bases map to TRBD2. V was pared by 3 bases and J by 5 bases, with 6 bases of the junction left unmatched. The CDR3 has 15 amino acids. Germline V gives CDR1 MNHEY, CDR2 SVGAGI. The CDR3 spells CASSYRLAGGDEQYF. The CDR3 nucleotides read TGTGCCAGCAGTTATAGGCTAGCGGGAGGCGACGAGCAGTACTTC.

This clonotype has a count of ten or more. V usage is TRBV30 and J usage is TRBJ1-1; TRBD1 might be the D (5 bases). The CDR3 spans 15 residues. CDR1 and CDR2 (germline): GTSNPN, SVGIG (reference sequence). V was shortened by 4 bases and J by 7 bases, with 22 bases between the two germline ends. In nucleotides, the CDR3 is TGTGCCTGGAATGAAGGGGTTCCGGGGAATGGTGAAGCTTTCTTT. This gives the protein CAWNEGVPGNGEAFF.

At least ten counts were recorded for this clonotype. This chain uses TRBV19 with TRBJ2-2, with 7 bases aligning to TRBD1. Germline V lookup: CDR1 LNHDA, CDR2 SQIVND (reference sequence). CDR3 length equals 14 residues. The V and J ends lost 7 bases and 1 base, in that order; junction bases with no gene match: 3. CDR3 in DNA: TGTGCCAGTACGGGGACAGTGAACACCGGGGAGCTGTTTTTT. Translated: CASTGTVNTGELFF. The full variable domain, completed using reference TRBV19 and TRBJ2-2, is DGGITQSPKYLFRKEGQNVTLSCEQNLNHDAMYWYRQDPGQGLRLIYYSQIVNDFQKGDIAEGYSVSREKKESFPLTVTSAQKNPTAFYLCASTGTVNTGELFFGEGSRLTVL.

This clonotype was seen ten or more times. This chain connects TRBV24-1 to TRBJ2-1; TRBD2 matches 14 bases. From germline, CDR1 is KGHDR and CDR2 SFDVKD. The CDR3 contains 13 residues. With V trimmed by 9 bases and J by 6 bases, 0 bases remained unmatched. The DNA of the CDR3 is TGTGCCACCGGGACTAGCGGGAGCAATGAGCAGTTCTTC. Protein product: CATGTSGSNEQFF.

In this sample, this clonotype turned up many times. The CDR3 sequence: CSASTSGLAGGANTGELFF. CDR3 in DNA: TGCAGTGCTAGTACGTCGGGACTAGCGGGAGGAGCGAACACCGGGGAGCTGTTTTTT. The J gene is TRBJ2-2, the V gene TRBV20-1; 15 bases are shared with TRBD2. The CDR3 covers 19 residues. Trimming took 3 bases from V and 0 from J; bases not matched to a gene: 8. CDR1 is DFQATT, CDR2 SNEGSKA, per germline (reference sequence).

This clonotype was observed at least ten times. This chain connects TRBV6-1 to TRBJ2-6, with D unresolved. The CDR3 sequence is 14 residues long. Per the germline V gene, CDR1 is MNHNS and CDR2 is SASEGT. Trimming took 8 bases from V and 4 from J, leaving 12 bases between them. The CDR3 nucleotides are TGTGCCAGCCGCCAGGTTTCAGGGGCCAACGTCCTGACTTTC. Translated: CASRQVSGANVLTF.

In its sample, this clonotype was seen a few times. The CDR3 region is CASSFLTGGNQETQYF. In DNA, the CDR3 is TGTGCCAGCAGCTTCCTTACAGGGGGAAACCAAGAGACCCAGTACTTC. The chain is built from TRBV11-2 and TRBJ2-5; 8 bases are a match to TRBD1. Germline assignment: CDR1 SGHAT and CDR2 FQNNGV. The J segment lost 0 bases and the V segment lost 3 bases, leaving 6 bases of the junction unmatched. CDR3 length equals 16 residues. Full variable domain (missing parts from reference TRBV11-2 and TRBJ2-5): EAGVAQSPRYKIIEKRQSVAFWCNPISGHATLYWYQQILGQGPKLLIQFQNNGVVDDSQLPKDRFSAERLKGVDSTLKIQPAKLEDSAVYLCASSFLTGGNQETQYFGPGTRLLVL.

The gene calls are TRBV2 and TRBJ2-5; D is possibly TRBD2 (6 bases). Trimming left V 7 bases short and J 1 base short, with 16 bases between. The CDR3 totals 15 residues. Looked up from germline, CDR1 is SNHLY and CDR2 is FYNNEI. The CDR3 here is CASTTGGTFQETQYF. DNA of the CDR3: TGTGCCAGCACCACCGGCGGGACCTTCCAAGAGACCCAGTACTTC.

The chain uses TRBV28 and TRBJ2-7, with 9 bases lining up with TRBD2. The junction had 7 bases not matched to a gene; V was cut back by 3 bases and J by 10 bases. The CDR3 covers 13 residues. Germline CDR1 is MDHEN and CDR2 is SYDVKM. The CDR3 bases are TGTGCCAGCAGTTTGAGTAGCGGGGGAAAACAGTACTTC. Residues: CASSLSSGGKQYF. Supplemented by reference TRBV28 and TRBJ2-7, the full variable domain reads DVKVTQSSRYLVKRTGEKVFLECVQDMDHENMFWYRQDPGLGLRLIYFSYDVKMKEKGDIPEGYSVSREKKERFSLILESASTNQTSMYLCASSLSSGGKQYFGPGTRLTVT.

The V gene is TRBV10-3, the J gene TRBJ1-2; weak D call: TRBD1 (6 bases). Germline values: CDR1 ENHRY, CDR2 SYGVKD. Trimming took 7 bases from V and 5 from J, leaving 20 bases between them. The length of the CDR3 is 15 residues. The DNA of the CDR3 is TGTGCCATCACGCCTTATGCAGGGGATACGTATGGCTACACCTTC. Translating gives CAITPYAGDTYGYTF.